Sequencing of this T cell receptor (beta chain) was carried out in a study of tumor-infiltrating lymphocytes in primary liver carcinoma. Study information: Surgical resection was used to treat these primary liver carcinoma patients. There were roughly 3.65 to 8 million productive TCRbeta reads per sample, a yield similar across tissue types. The study, taken as a whole, reports: Overlap between tumor regions exceeded overlap of tumor with adjacent tissue or blood.

Production of TCR beta cDNA used around 460 ng total RNA together with a constant-region primer. Libraries of TCR beta came from three nested multiplex PCR rounds with slightly modified ARM-PCR. Two initial PCR rounds of ten to eleven cycles each paired TRBV1-TRBV30 forward primers with a C-beta reverse primer. TCRdb recomputed calls from the multiplex PCR reads with MiXCR, one row per CDR3 protein. The sample shows hundreds of thousands of distinct CDR3 sequences, around three fifths of them seen only once. On this clonotype itself: What it binds is not known. This sequence may be a read error, since a much larger clone differs from it by one base.

This CDR3 contains 13 residues. Unsorted whole blood supplied the blood RNA, and germline DNA was isolated too. Sampling before surgery obtained roughly 4 milliliters of peripheral blood. This receptor was identified in a woman aged 30 to 39 with primary liver carcinoma and hepatitis B virus infection. The specimen sequenced was peripheral blood. The gene calls are TRBV12-3 or TRBV12-4 and TRBJ2-5; 8 bases fit TRBD2. In nucleotides, the CDR3 is TGTGCCAGCAGTCATAGCGGGACTCAGACCCATTACTTC. It specifies CASSHSGTQTHYF.